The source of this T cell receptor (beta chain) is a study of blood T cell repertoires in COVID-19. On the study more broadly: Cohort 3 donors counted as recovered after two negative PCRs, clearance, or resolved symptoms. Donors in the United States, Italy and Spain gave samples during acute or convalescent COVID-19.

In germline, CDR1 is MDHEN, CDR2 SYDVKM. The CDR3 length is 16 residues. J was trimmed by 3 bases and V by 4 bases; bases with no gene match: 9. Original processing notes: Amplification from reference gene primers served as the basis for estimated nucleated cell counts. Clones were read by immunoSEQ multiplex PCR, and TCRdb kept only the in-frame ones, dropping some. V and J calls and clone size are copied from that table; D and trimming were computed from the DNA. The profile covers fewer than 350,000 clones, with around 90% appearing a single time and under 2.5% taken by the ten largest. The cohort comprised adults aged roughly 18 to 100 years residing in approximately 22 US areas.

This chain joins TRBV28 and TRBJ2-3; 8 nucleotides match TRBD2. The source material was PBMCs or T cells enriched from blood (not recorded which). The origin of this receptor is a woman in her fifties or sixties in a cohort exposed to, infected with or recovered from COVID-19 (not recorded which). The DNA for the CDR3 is TGTGCCAGCAGTTCTCGGGGGGGGACGGGGACAGATACGCAGTATTTT. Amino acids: CASSSRGGTGTDTQYF.